This T cell receptor beta chain was sequenced in a study of T cell responses to AZD1222 COVID-19 vaccine. General study results and limits: None of the repertoires were sampled until the peak T cell response had passed.

Measured with immunoSEQ multiplex PCR; TCRdb has only the in-frame clones, and not every one. The sample has 150,000 to 200,000 clones; about nine tenths are singletons. With regard to this clone: Its antigen is unknown.

Looked up from germline, CDR1 is MNHEY and CDR2 is SMNVEV (reference sequence). CDR3 length: 17 amino acids. V was pared by 1 base and J by 7 bases, with 19 bases between. V gene TRBV27 combines with J gene TRBJ1-4; tentative D call: TRBD1 (5 bases). The sequence derives from an adult in good health. The input for sequencing was peripheral blood, taken on day 0 of AZD1222 vaccination. CDR3 nucleotides: TGTGCCAGCAGTTTATATTGGGTTGGAGGGCAGGGTGAAAAACTGTTTTTT. Translating gives CASSLYWVGGQGEKLFF.